This note documents a single T cell receptor (beta chain) sequence. No antigen is known for it. The authors reverse transcribed 0.5 to 1 ug RNA with random hexamers. TCRdb reprocessed the immunoSEQ multiplex PCR reads via MiXCR and lists one record per CDR3 protein. The sample consists of around 130,000 distinct CDR3 sequences, 96% of them appearing once. The germline CDR1 and CDR2 sequences are SGHTA and FQGNSA. CDR3 length: 14 residues. J lost 6 bases, V lost 5 bases, and 4 bases had no gene match. These data originate in a study of CD8 T cells in Susac syndrome. Study results and caveats: Individuals included in the TCR sequencing and HLA analysis were acknowledged by the study to be relatively few in number.

Source material: CD4+ T cells from PBMCs. The chain carries TRBV7-2 and TRBJ2-1, with 10 bases fitting TRBD2. The clonotype comes from a human donor with Susac syndrome. The CDR3 bases are TGTGCCAGCAGCCGAGTAGCGGGAGGCAATGAGCAGTTCTTC. Residues: CASSRVAGGNEQFF. Full variable domain (rest looked up from reference TRBV7-2 and TRBJ2-1): GAGVSQSPSNKVTEKGKDVELRCDPISGHTALYWYRQSLGQGLEFLIYFQGNSAPDKSGLPSDRFSAERTGGSVSTLTIQRTQQEDSAVYLCASSRVAGGNEQFFGPGTRLTVL.